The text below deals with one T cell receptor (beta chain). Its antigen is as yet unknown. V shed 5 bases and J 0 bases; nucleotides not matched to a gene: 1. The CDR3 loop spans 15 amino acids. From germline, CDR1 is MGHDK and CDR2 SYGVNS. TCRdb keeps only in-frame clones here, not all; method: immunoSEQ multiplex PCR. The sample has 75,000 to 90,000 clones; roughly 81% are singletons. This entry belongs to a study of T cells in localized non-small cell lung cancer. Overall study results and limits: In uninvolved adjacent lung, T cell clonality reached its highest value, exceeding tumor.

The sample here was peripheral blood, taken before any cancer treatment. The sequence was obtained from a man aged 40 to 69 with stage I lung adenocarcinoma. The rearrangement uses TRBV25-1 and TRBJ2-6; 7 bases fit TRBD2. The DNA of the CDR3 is TGTGCCAGCAGTAAGCGGGGCTCTGGGGCCAACGTCCTGACTTTC. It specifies CASSKRGSGANVLTF.